These 12 T cell receptor beta chains share one sample of origin, sequenced in a study of T cell responses to AZD1222 COVID-19 vaccine. Clones were sequenced by immunoSEQ multiplex PCR, and TCRdb holds only the in-frame ones, with some missing. The table has some 120,000 clones, approximately 85% seen once. The sequenced sample was peripheral blood, obtained 28 days after the second AZD1222 dose. These receptors were collected from an adult who received the AZD1222 COVID-19 vaccine.

This chain links TRBV29-1 with TRBJ2-5; TRBD1 is a possible D gene (6 bases). CDR1 is SQVTM and CDR2 is ANQGSEA in the germline V gene. V lost 5 bases to trimming and J lost 1 base, with 14 bases between them. The CDR3 runs 14 residues. In DNA form, the CDR3 reads TGCAGCGTTAGTACCCTGGACAGCCAAGAGACCCAGTACTTC. The encoded protein is CSVSTLDSQETQYF.

The J gene is TRBJ2-7, the V gene TRBV29-1; 8 bases align to TRBD2. This CDR3 region has 14 residues. The V gene's germline CDR1 is SQVTM and CDR2 ANQGSEA. Unmatched junction bases numbered 4, after V lost 3 bases and J lost 0 bases. The CDR3 region is CSVDRTSGSYEQYF. The CDR3 coding sequence is TGCAGCGTTGATCGTACTAGCGGCTCCTACGAGCAGTACTTC.

This clone was recorded only once. This chain links TRBV3-1 (or the pseudogene TRBV3-2) with TRBJ2-3; D gene uncertain. Germline V lookup: CDR1 LGHDT, CDR2 YNNKEL (reference sequence). V dropped 1 base and J dropped 6 bases, with 5 bases sitting between them. The CDR3 has 12 residues. Written as DNA, the CDR3 is TGTGCCAGCAGCCAAGCGATGGATACGCAGTATTTT. Translated, it gives CASSQAMDTQYF.

The chain links TRBV11-3 to TRBJ2-2; no definite D call. The CDR3 loop spans 14 amino acids. V lost 5 bases, J lost 6 bases, and 13 bases lay in between. Germline loops: CDR1 SGHNT, CDR2 YENEEA. The CDR3 DNA sequence: TGTGCCAGCAGCCATCCAGAGCGCGCCGGGGAGCTGTTTTTT. This encodes CASSHPERAGELFF. The entire variable domain, with the rest obtained from reference TRBV11-3 and TRBJ2-2, is as follows: EAGVVQSPRYKIIEKKQPVAFWCNPISGHNTLYWYLQNLGQGPELLIRYENEEAVDDSQLPKDRFSAERLKGVDSTLKIQPAELGDSAVYLCASSHPERAGELFFGEGSRLTVL.

The chain has TRBV3-1 (or the pseudogene TRBV3-2) and TRBJ2-2; 13 bases agree with TRBD2. V shed 6 bases, J shed 6 bases, and the junction held 1 base outside the gene matches. The CDR3 is 14 amino acids. Germline-derived CDR1 and CDR2 are LGHDT and YNNKEL (reference sequence). The chain's CDR3 is CASRTSGGAGELFF. DNA for the CDR3: TGTGCCAGCAGAACTAGCGGGGGGGCCGGGGAGCTGTTTTTT.

V and J are TRBV3-1 (or the pseudogene TRBV3-2) and TRBJ2-7, with D possibly being TRBD2 (5 bases). The ends were cut back, 3 bases at V and 3 bases at J, with 9 bases in the middle. The CDR3 spans 13 residues. Germline-derived CDR1 and CDR2 are LGHDT and YNNKEL (reference sequence). CDR3 bases: TGTGCCAGCAGCCATACAGAGGGCTACGAGCAGTACTTC. Protein: CASSHTEGYEQYF.

J is TRBJ1-3 and V is TRBV4-3; no reliable D call. There are 15 residues in the CDR3. Looked up from germline, CDR1 is LGHNA and CDR2 is YSLEER. Trimming pared 5 bases from V and 0 bases from J, leaving 11 bases between. The DNA for the CDR3 is TGCGCCAGCAGCGTAGACTCGAGCTCTGGAAACACCATATATTTT. Its protein product is CASSVDSSSGNTIYF.

This chain joins TRBV6-5 and TRBJ1-1; tentative D call: TRBD1 (5 bases). The CDR3 runs to 15 residues. Trimming took 0 bases from V and 1 from J, leaving 9 bases between them. Germline V gene lookup returns CDR1 MNHEY and CDR2 SVGAGI. As DNA, the CDR3 is TGTGCCAGCAGTTACTCGCAGGGATCGAACACTGAAGCTTTCTTT. Amino acid sequence: CASSYSQGSNTEAFF.

This chain connects TRBV5-1 to TRBJ2-3; perhaps D is TRBD1 or TRBD2 (6 bases each). Germline-derived CDR1 and CDR2 are SGHRS and YFSETQ. V was cut by 5 bases and J by 4 bases, with 14 bases left in between. This CDR3 has 14 amino acids. The DNA of the CDR3 is TGCGCCAGCAGGTACAGGGAGGCCCCAGATACGCAGTATTTT. Translated: CASRYREAPDTQYF.

This clone came up a few times. The V and J genes are TRBV30 and TRBJ1-4; D unclear. Germline lookup yields CDR1 GTSNPN and CDR2 SVGIG (reference sequence). This CDR3 contains 13 residues. Trimming cost V 3 bases and J 8 bases, with 13 bases left between them. The CDR3 DNA follows: TGTGCCTGGAGGAGGGTATTAGCCGAAAAACTGTTTTTT. Its translation is CAWRRVLAEKLFF.

The chain recombines TRBV18 with TRBJ2-3; 8 positions agree with TRBD2. The germline V gene encodes CDR1 KGHSH and CDR2 LQKENI. V was clipped by 4 bases and J by 0 bases; unmatched bases: 3. This CDR3 contains 15 residues. The CDR3 protein is CASSLRGASTDTQYF. The CDR3 DNA is TGTGCCAGCTCACTGCGGGGGGCGAGCACAGATACGCAGTATTTT.

This clone was counted between two and nine times. The chain couples TRBV6-2 or TRBV6-3 to TRBJ1-2; TRBD1 matches 7 bases. The junction had 5 bases not matched to a gene; V was cut back by 6 bases and J by 4 bases. The germline gives CDR1 MNHEY, CDR2 SVGEGT. The CDR3 sequence is 13 residues long. The CDR3 region is CASSPGQRYGYTF. The CDR3 DNA reads TGTGCCAGCAGCCCGGGACAGCGCTATGGCTACACCTTC.